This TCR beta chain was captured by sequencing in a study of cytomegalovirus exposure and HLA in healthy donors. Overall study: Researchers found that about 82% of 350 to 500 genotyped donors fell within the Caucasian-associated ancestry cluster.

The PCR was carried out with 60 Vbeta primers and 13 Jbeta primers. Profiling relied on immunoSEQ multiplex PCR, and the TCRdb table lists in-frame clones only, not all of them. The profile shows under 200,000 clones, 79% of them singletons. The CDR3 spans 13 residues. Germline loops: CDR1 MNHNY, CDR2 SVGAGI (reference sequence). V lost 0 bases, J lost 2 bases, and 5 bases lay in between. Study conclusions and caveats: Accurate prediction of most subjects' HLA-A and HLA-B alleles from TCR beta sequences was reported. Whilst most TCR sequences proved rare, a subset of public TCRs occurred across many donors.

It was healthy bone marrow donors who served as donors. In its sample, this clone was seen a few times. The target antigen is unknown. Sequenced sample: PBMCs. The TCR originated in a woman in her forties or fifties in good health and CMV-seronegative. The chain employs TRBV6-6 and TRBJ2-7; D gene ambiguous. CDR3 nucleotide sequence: TGTGCCAGCAGTTACTCATCAGCCTACGAGCAGTACTTC. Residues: CASSYSSAYEQYF.